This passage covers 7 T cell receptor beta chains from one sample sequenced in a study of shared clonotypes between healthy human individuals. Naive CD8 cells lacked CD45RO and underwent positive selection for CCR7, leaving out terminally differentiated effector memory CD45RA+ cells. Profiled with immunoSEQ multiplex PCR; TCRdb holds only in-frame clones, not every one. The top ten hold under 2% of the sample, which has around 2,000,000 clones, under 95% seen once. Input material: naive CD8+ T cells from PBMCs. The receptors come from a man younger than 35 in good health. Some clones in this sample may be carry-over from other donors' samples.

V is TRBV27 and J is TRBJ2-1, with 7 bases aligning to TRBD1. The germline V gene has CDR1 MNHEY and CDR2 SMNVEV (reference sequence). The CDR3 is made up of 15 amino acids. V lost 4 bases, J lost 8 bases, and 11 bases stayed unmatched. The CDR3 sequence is CASSYDFSTGHEQFF. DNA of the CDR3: TGTGCCAGCAGTTACGACTTTTCGACAGGGCATGAGCAGTTCTTC.

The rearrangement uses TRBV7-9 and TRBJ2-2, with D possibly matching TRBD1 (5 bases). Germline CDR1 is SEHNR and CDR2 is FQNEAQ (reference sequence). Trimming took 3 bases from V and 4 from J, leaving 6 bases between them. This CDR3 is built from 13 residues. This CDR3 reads CASSLTVTGELFF. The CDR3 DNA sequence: TGTGCCAGCAGCTTGACAGTCACCGGGGAGCTGTTTTTT.

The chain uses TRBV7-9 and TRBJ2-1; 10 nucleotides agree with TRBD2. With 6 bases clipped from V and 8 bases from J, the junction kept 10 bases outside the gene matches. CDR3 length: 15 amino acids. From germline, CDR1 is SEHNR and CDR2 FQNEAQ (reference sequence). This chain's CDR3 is CASRVLAGVDDEQFF. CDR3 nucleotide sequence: TGTGCCAGCAGAGTCCTAGCGGGAGTGGACGATGAGCAGTTCTTC.

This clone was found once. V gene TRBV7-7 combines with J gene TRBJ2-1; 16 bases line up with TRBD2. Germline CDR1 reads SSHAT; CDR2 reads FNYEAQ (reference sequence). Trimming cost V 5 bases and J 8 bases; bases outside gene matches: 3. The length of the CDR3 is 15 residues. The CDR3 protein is CASSPGTSGRDEQFF. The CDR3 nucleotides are TGTGCCAGCAGCCCCGGGACTAGCGGGAGGGATGAGCAGTTCTTC.

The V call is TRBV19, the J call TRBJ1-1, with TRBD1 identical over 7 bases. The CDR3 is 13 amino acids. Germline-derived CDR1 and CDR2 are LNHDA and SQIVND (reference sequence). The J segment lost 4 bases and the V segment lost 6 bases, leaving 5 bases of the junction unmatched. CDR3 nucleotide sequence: TGTGCCAGTAGAAACAGGGGAATCACTGAAGCTTTCTTT. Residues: CASRNRGITEAFF.

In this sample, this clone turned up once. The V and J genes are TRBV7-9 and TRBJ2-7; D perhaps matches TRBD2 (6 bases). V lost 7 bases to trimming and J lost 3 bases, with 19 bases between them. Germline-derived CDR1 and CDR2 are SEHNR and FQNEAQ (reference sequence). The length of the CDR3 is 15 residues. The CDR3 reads CASTPSASEVYEQYF. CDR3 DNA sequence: TGTGCCAGCACCCCGTCCGCTAGCGAAGTCTACGAGCAGTACTTC.

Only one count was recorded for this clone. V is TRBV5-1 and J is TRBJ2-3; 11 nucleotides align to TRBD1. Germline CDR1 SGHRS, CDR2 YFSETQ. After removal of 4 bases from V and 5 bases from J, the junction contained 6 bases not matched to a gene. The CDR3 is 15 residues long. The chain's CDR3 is CASSPRTGGIDTQYF. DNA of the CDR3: TGCGCCAGCAGCCCACGGACAGGGGGCATAGATACGCAGTATTTT. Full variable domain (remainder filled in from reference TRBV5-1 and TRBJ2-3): KAGVTQTPRYLIKTRGQQVTLSCSPISGHRSVSWYQQTPGQGLQFLFEYFSETQRNKGNFPGRFSGRQFSNSRSEMNVSTLELGDSALYLCASSPRTGGIDTQYFGPGTRLTVL.